This T cell receptor (beta chain) was sequenced in a study of blood T cell repertoires in COVID-19. Turning to the study itself: There were acute and convalescent COVID-19 samples, and they came from the United States, Italy and Spain. PBMCs, B-cell-depleted T cells, or T cells were the source of the cDNA or gDNA that made up the material.

In the authors' methods: Estimation of nucleated cell counts was performed using reference gene primer amplification. Using immunoSEQ multiplex PCR, the repertoire was profiled, and TCRdb retains in-frame clones only, with some absent. V, J and clone size reflect that table, while D and trimming were determined from the DNA. In the table there are roughly 36,000 clones, 85% of which are singletons. This TCR derives from a man aged 60 to 69 with active COVID-19. The source material was peripheral blood.

The DNA of the CDR3 is TGTGCCAGCAGTTACCCGTCCGGGGAGTTTTTAAATTCACCCCTCCACTTT. It encodes CASSYPSGEFLNSPLHF. This chain joins TRBV6-2 or TRBV6-3 and TRBJ1-6; D is uncertain. This CDR3 contains 17 residues. The ends were cut back, 2 bases at V and 7 bases at J, with 18 bases in the middle. CDR1 MNHEY and CDR2 SVGEGT come from the germline V gene.